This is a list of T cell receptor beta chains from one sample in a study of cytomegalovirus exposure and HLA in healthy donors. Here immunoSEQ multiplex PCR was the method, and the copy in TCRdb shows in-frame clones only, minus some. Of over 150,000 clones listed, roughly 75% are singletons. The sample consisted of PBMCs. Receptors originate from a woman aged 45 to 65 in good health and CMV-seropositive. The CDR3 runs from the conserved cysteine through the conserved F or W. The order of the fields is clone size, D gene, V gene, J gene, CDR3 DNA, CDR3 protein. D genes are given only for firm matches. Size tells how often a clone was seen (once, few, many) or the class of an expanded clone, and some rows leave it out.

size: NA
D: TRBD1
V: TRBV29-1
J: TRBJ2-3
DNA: TGCAGCGTGCGAAGGGGGCGAGGCACAGATACGCAGTATTTT
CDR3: CSVRRGRGTDTQYF

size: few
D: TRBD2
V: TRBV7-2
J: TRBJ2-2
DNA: TGTGCCAGCAGCTTAGCGGCGGGAGGGCCTATGATCAGCACCGGGGAGCTGTTTTTT
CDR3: CASSLAAGGPMISTGELFF

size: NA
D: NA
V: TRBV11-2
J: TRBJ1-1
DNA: TGTGCCAGCAGCGCCCTGCCCCGGGGGAGGGACACTGAAGCTTTCTTT
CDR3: CASSALPRGRDTEAFF

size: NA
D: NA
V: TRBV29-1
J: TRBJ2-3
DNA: TGCAGCGTTGGGTTTGGACTCCTAAACACAGATACGCAGTATTTT
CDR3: CSVGFGLLNTDTQYF

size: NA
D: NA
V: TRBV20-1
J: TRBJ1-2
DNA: TGCAGTGCTTCCTCCTTCTATGGCTACACCTTC
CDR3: CSASSFYGYTF

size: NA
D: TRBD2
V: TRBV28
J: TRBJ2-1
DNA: TGTGCCAGCAGCCAACGCGGGAGGGCCTCCCACAATGAGCAGTTCTTC
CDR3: CASSQRGRASHNEQFF

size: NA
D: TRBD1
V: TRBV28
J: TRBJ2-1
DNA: TGTGCCAGCAGTCCAAAGGGGGCGCGGAATGAGCAGTTCTTC
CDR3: CASSPKGARNEQFF

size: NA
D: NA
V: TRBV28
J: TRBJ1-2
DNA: TGTGCCAGCAGTTTTCGACTTTTGGCGGGCTATGGCTACACCTTC
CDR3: CASSFRLLAGYGYTF

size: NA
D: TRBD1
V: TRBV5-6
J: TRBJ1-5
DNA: TGTGCCAGCAGCTTTCGGGACAGGGTTCAGCCCCAGCATTTT
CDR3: CASSFRDRVQPQHF

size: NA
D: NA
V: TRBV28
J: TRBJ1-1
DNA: TGTGCCAGCAGTTTTGGGGTGACGACAGCGAACACTGAAGCTTTCTTT
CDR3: CASSFGVTTANTEAFF

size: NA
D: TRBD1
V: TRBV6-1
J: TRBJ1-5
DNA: TGTGCCAGCAGTGAAGTTCAGGGGGCGGGTCAGCCCCAGCATTTT
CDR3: CASSEVQGAGQPQHF

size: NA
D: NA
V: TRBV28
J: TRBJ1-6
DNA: TGTGCCAGTTCCGGGACTAGACCCCTCCACTTT
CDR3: CASSGTRPLHF

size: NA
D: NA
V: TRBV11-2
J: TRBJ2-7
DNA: TGTGCCAGCAGCGCACCGGGGAAGCCGGACGAGCAGTACTTC
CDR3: CASSAPGKPDEQYF

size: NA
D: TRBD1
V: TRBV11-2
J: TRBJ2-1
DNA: TGTGCCAGCAGCCTAGACAGGGGGCCCTACAATGAGCAGTTCTTC
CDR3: CASSLDRGPYNEQFF

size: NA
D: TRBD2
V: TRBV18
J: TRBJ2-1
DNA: TGTGCCAGCTCACCCTCTAGCGGGGGGCGGTACAATGAGCAGTTCTTC
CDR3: CASSPSSGGRYNEQFF

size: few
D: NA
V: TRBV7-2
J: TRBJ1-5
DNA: TGTGCCAGCAGCTGGTCGGACGGACAAAATCAGCCCCAGCATTTT
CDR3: CASSWSDGQNQPQHF

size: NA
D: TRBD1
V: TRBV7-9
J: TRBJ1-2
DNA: TGTGCCAGCAGCCCGGGGGACAGGGATGGCTACACCTTC
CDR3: CASSPGDRDGYTF

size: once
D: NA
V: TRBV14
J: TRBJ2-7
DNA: TGTGCCAGCAGCCCCCTCCCGGCAGGGCACCTTTTGGGGGAGCAGTACTTC
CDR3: CASSPLPAGHLLGEQYF

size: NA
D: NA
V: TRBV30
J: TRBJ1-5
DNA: TGTGCCTGGAGTCCCGACACCAGCAATCAGCCCCAGCATTTT
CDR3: CAWSPDTSNQPQHF

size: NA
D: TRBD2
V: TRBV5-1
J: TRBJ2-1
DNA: TGCGCCAGCAGCTTGGTTTCTAGCGGGAGTAATGAGCAGTTCTTC
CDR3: CASSLVSSGSNEQFF

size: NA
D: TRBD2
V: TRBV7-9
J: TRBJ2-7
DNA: TGTGCCAGCAGCCGTTGGACTAGCGGGGGGCAGAGCTCCTACGAGCAGTACTTC
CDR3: CASSRWTSGGQSSYEQYF

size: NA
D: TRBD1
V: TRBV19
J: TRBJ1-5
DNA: TGTGCCAGTAGAGCAACCGGGACAGGGCAACATCAGCCCCAGCATTTT
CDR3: CASRATGTGQHQPQHF

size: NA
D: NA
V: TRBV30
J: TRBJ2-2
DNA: TGTGCCTGGAGTTGGCGGACCGGGGAGCTGTTTTTT
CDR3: CAWSWRTGELFF

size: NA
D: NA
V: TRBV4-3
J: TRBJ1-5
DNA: TGCGCCAGCAGCCAAGTCGGAGACAATCAGCCCCAGCATTTT
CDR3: CASSQVGDNQPQHF

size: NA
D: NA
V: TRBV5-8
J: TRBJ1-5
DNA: TGTGCCAGCAGCTTGGGAGGGCCTGATCAGCCCCAGCATTTT
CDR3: CASSLGGPDQPQHF

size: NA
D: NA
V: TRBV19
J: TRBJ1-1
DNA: TGTGCCAGCGCTAGGACTCATGACACTGAAGCTTTCTTT
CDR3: CASARTHDTEAFF

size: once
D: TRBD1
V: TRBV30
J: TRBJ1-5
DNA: TGTGCCTGGTGCCGAGGGACAGGTGAACAGCCCCAGCATTTT
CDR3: CAWCRGTGEQPQHF

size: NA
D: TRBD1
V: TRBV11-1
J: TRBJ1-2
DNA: TGTGCCAGCAGTGGACAGGGCTATGGCTACACCTTC
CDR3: CASSGQGYGYTF

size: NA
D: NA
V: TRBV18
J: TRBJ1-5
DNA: TGTGCCAGCTCACCGGGCCAGGGGCATCAGCCCCAGCATTTT
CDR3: CASSPGQGHQPQHF

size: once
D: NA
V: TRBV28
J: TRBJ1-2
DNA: TGTGCCAGCAGACCAACAGGGCTCTATGGCTACACCTTC
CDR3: CASRPTGLYGYTF

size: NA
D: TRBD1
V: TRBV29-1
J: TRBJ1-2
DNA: TGCAGCGTTGCCTCGGACAGGACCTTTTATGGCTACACCTTC
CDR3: CSVASDRTFYGYTF